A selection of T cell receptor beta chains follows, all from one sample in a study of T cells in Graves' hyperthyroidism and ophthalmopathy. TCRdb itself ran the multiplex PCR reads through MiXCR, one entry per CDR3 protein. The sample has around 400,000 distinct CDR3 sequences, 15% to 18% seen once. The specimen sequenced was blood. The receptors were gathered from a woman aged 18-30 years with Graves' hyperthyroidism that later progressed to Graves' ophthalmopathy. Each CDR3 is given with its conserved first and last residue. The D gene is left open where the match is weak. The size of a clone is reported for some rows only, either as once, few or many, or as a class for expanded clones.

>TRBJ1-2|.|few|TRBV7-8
CASSLALFGGEVGYGYTF
TGTGCCAGCAGCTTAGCGCTCTTTGGGGGCGAAGTTGGCTATGGCTACACCTTC
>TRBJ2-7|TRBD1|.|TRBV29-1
CSVETGTGDEQYF
TGCAGCGTTGAGACCGGGACAGGGGACGAGCAGTACTTC
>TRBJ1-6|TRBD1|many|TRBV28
CASSSPGQGSYNSPLHF
TGTGCCAGCAGTTCTCCGGGACAGGGTTCCTATAATTCACCCCTCCACTTT
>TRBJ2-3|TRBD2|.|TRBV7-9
CASSLQLAGDTQYF
TGTGCCAGCAGCCTTCAACTAGCGGGAGATACGCAGTATTTT
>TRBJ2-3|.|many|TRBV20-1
CSARKPGPRSSTDTQYF
TGCAGTGCTAGAAAACCCGGGCCAAGAAGTAGCACAGATACGCAGTATTTT
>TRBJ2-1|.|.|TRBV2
CASSDQGGMLFF
TGTGCCAGCAGTGACCAGGGTGGAATGTTGTTCTTC
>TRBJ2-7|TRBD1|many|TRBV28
CASSSTGVYGQYF
TGTGCCAGCAGTTCAACAGGGGTTTACGGGCAGTACTTC
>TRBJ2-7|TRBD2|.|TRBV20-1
CSAKGRAGAYEQYF
TGCAGTGCTAAAGGGCGAGCGGGAGCCTACGAGCAGTACTTC
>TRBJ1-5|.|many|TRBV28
CASSILTGNSNQPQHF
TGTGCCAGCAGTATACTAACAGGGAATAGCAATCAGCCCCAGCATTTT
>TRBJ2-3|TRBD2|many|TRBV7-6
CASSILAGGPDTQYF
TGTGCCAGCAGCATTCTAGCGGGAGGGCCAGATACGCAGTATTTT
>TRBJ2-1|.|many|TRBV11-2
CASSSPAVYNEQFF
TGTGCCAGCAGCTCCCCGGCGGTCTACAATGAGCAGTTCTTC
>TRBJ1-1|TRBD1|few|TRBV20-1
CSARQTGGTEAFF
TGCAGTGCTAGGCAGACAGGGGGGACTGAAGCTTTCTTT
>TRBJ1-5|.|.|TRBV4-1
CASSQRRMNQPQHF
TGCGCCAGCAGCCAAAGAAGGATGAATCAGCCCCAGCATTTT
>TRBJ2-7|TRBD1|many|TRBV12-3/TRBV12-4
CASSSRDRSSYEQYF
TGTGCCAGCAGTTCTAGGGACAGAAGCTCCTACGAGCAGTACTTC
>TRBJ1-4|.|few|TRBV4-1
CASSQPGDNEKLFF
TGCGCCAGCAGCCAACCAGGGGATAATGAAAAACTGTTTTTT
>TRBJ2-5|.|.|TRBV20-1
CSAKNPSPETQYF
TGCAGTGCGAAAAACCCCTCCCCGGAGACCCAGTACTTC
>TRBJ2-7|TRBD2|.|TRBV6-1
CASRTGGFYEQYF
TGTGCCAGCAGGACGGGAGGCTTTTACGAGCAGTACTTC
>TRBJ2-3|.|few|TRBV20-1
CSVPLDTQYF
TGCAGTGTCCCATTAGATACGCAGTATTTT
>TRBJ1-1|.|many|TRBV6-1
CASSELRAVNTEAFF
TGTGCCAGCAGTGAACTTAGGGCGGTGAACACTGAAGCTTTCTTT
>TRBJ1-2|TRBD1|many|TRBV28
CASSPGQYGYTF
TGTGCCAGCAGCCCGGGACAGTATGGCTACACCTTC
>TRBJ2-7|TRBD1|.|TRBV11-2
CASSSLGQGEYEQYF
TGTGCCAGCAGCTCGCTGGGACAGGGGGAGTACGAGCAGTACTTC
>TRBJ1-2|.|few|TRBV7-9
CASSLLGLIGYTF
TGTGCCAGCAGCTTATTGGGTCTTATCGGCTACACCTTC